The 27 T cell receptor beta chains below come from one sample, sequenced in a study of blood T cell repertoires in COVID-19. The method was immunoSEQ multiplex PCR; TCRdb's version includes in-frame clones alone and lacks a portion of them. The repertoire holds 150,000 or so clones, with about nine tenths as singletons. Sequenced: PBMCs or T cells enriched from blood (not recorded which). These receptor sequences come from a woman in her thirties or forties who had been exposed to COVID-19.

The rearrangement links TRBV4-1 to TRBJ2-1; the match to TRBD1 covers 10 bases. Germline trimming cut 4 bases from V and 10 bases from J; bases unmatched to any gene: 10. The CDR3 spans 15 residues. Germline-derived CDR1 and CDR2 are MGHRA and YSYEKL. DNA of the CDR3: TGCGCCAGCAGCCCCCGGGACAGGGGATGGGGGGAGCAGTTCTTC. Its translation: CASSPRDRGWGEQFF.

The V call is TRBV7-3, the J call TRBJ2-3, with D tentatively TRBD2 (5 bases). There are 14 residues in the CDR3. Germline V CDR1 and CDR2: SGHTA, FQGTGA. With 5 bases removed from V and 7 bases from J, the gap between germline ends came to 16 bases. For the CDR3, the DNA is TGTGCCAGCAGCCTGGCGGGCGTAGGGAATACGCAGTATTTT. Protein sequence: CASSLAGVGNTQYF.

Details on this clone: A single base separates this from a much larger clone, so it may be a read error. The V gene is TRBV3-1 (or the pseudogene TRBV3-2), the J gene TRBJ1-5; D gene ambiguous. Trimming removed 1 base from V and 4 bases from J, with 5 bases in between. Per germline, CDR1 LGHDT and CDR2 YNNKEL (reference sequence). The CDR3 is made up of 13 amino acids. The CDR3 nucleotides are TGTGCCAGCAGCCAAGGCGGGAATCAGCCCCAGCATTTT. It specifies CASSQGGNQPQHF.

The chain couples TRBV5-1 to TRBJ2-1, with 8 bases fitting TRBD2. Germline V CDR1 and CDR2: SGHRS, YFSETQ. This CDR3 has 15 amino acids. V dropped 4 bases and J dropped 1; count of bases not matched to a gene: 4. The CDR3 bases are TGCGCCAGCAGCCCGGGGGGGACTTCCTACAATGAGCAGTTCTTC. Translating it yields CASSPGGTSYNEQFF.

The chain employs TRBV18 and TRBJ1-5; D remains ambiguous. Germline-derived CDR1 and CDR2 are KGHSH and LQKENI. CDR3 size: 15 residues. Trimming pared 5 bases from V and 3 bases from J, leaving 14 bases between. As DNA, the CDR3 is TGTGCCAGCTCAACATCGCAGGCTGCCAATCAGCCCCAGCATTTT. This codes for CASSTSQAANQPQHF. The whole variable domain, filled in from reference TRBV18 and TRBJ1-5, reads NAGVMQNPRHLVRRRGQEARLRCSPMKGHSHVYWYRQLPEEGLKFMVYLQKENIIDESGMPKERFSAEFPKEGPSILRIQQVVRGDSAAYFCASSTSQAANQPQHFGDGTRLSIL.

The rearrangement joins TRBV7-9 to TRBJ1-1; 7 nucleotides align to TRBD1. The CDR3 is made up of 15 amino acids. V shed 5 bases, J shed 1 base, and the junction held 7 bases outside the gene matches. From germline, CDR1 is SEHNR and CDR2 FQNEAQ (reference sequence). The CDR3 DNA follows: TGTGCCAGCAGCCCCTGGGACAGCTCGAACACTGAAGCTTTCTTT. Protein product: CASSPWDSSNTEAFF.

The rearrangement uses TRBV19 and TRBJ2-7, with 7 bases lining up with TRBD1. This CDR3 is 16 amino acids long. CDR1 and CDR2 from the germline V gene are LNHDA and SQIVND (reference sequence). The V segment lost 3 bases and the J segment 4 bases; nucleotides outside the gene matches: 12. CDR3 DNA sequence: TGTGCCAGTAGTATGGGGCTCGGGACAGCGCGATACGAGCAGTACTTC. Encoded protein: CASSMGLGTARYEQYF.

The V gene is TRBV5-4, the J gene TRBJ1-4, with D unclear. V lost 0 bases to trimming and J lost 3 bases, with 6 bases between them. Germline CDR1 is SGHNT and CDR2 is YYREEE (reference sequence). CDR3 length equals 14 residues. CDR3 nucleotide sequence: TGTGCCAGCAGCTTGGGGCAGTCTAATGAAAAACTGTTTTTT. It specifies CASSLGQSNEKLFF.

J is TRBJ1-1 and V is TRBV18, with 8 bases lining up with TRBD1. V shed 3 bases, J shed 1 base, and the junction held 4 bases outside the gene matches. The CDR3 covers 15 residues. Germline-derived CDR1 and CDR2 are KGHSH and LQKENI. This chain's CDR3 is CASSPDRGANTEAFF. Here the CDR3 DNA reads TGTGCCAGCTCACCCGACAGGGGCGCGAACACTGAAGCTTTCTTT.

The chain recombines TRBV19 with TRBJ1-5; 7 bases match TRBD1. Germline V CDR1 and CDR2: LNHDA, SQIVND (reference sequence). After removal of 11 bases from V and 4 bases from J, the junction contained 2 bases not matched to a gene. This CDR3 comprises 11 residues. DNA for the CDR3: TGTGCCGCAGGGGGAAATCAGCCCCAGCATTTT. Amino acid sequence: CAAGGNQPQHF.

This chain joins TRBV18 and TRBJ2-3; tentatively, D is TRBD2 (5 bases). Per the germline V gene, CDR1 is KGHSH and CDR2 is LQKENI. V lost 3 bases, J lost 3 bases, and 16 bases lay in between. The CDR3 covers 16 residues. The DNA of the CDR3 is TGTGCCAGCTCACCCTCGAGAGGGCCGTTGACAGATACGCAGTATTTT. Its translation is CASSPSRGPLTDTQYF.

With respect to this clone: One end of the junction fails to match germline, which may point to a read error. The rearrangement links TRBV5-6 to TRBJ2-7; D is possibly TRBD2 (6 bases). The CDR3 covers 14 residues. Germline V lookup: CDR1 SGHDT, CDR2 YYEEEE. The CDR3 DNA follows: TGTGCCAGCAACTTGGGGACTGGCTACTACGAGCAGTACTTC. Encoded protein: CASNLGTGYYEQYF.

This clone occurred a few times. The rearrangement links TRBV7-8 to TRBJ1-2; 7 bases are shared with TRBD1. This CDR3 region has 13 residues. From germline, CDR1 is SGHVS and CDR2 FQNEAQ. With V trimmed by 4 bases and J by 5 bases, 4 bases remained unmatched. The CDR3: CASSSTGAYGYTF. The CDR3, as DNA: TGTGCCAGCAGCTCAACAGGGGCTTATGGCTACACCTTC.

The chain links TRBV9 to TRBJ2-7; 9 positions match TRBD1. Germline loops: CDR1 SGDLS, CDR2 YYNGEE. This CDR3 has 15 amino acids. V dropped 4 bases and J dropped 3; count of bases not matched to a gene: 8. DNA for the CDR3: TGTGCCAGCAGCTTATCCGGGACAGGGAACTACGAGCAGTACTTC. Its translation is CASSLSGTGNYEQYF.

The chain combines TRBV11-3 with TRBJ2-5, with a weak D call TRBD2 (5 bases). This CDR3 spans 16 amino acids. The V gene lost 1 base and the J gene lost 1 base, with 13 bases spanning the gap. Germline CDR1 and CDR2: SGHNT and YENEEA. The CDR3 protein is CASSLGRQEGQETQYF. The CDR3, as DNA: TGTGCCAGCAGCTTAGGCCGACAAGAGGGCCAAGAGACCCAGTACTTC. Full variable domain (rest looked up from reference TRBV11-3 and TRBJ2-5): EAGVVQSPRYKIIEKKQPVAFWCNPISGHNTLYWYLQNLGQGPELLIRYENEEAVDDSQLPKDRFSAERLKGVDSTLKIQPAELGDSAVYLCASSLGRQEGQETQYFGPGTRLLVL.

This chain connects TRBV7-9 to TRBJ1-2; tentatively, D is TRBD1 (5 bases). V was shortened by 3 bases and J by 4 bases, with 18 bases between the two germline ends. Germline CDR1 reads SEHNR; CDR2 reads FQNEAQ (reference sequence). This CDR3 is 16 amino acids long. DNA for the CDR3: TGTGCCAGCAGCTTCCCGTTGAGCGTGACAGCCTATGGCTACACCTTC. Protein: CASSFPLSVTAYGYTF.

This clone occurred a few times. The J gene is TRBJ1-6, the V gene TRBV3-1 (or the pseudogene TRBV3-2), with 8 bases that match TRBD1. CDR3 length equals 15 residues. CDR1 and CDR2 (germline): LGHDT, YNNKEL (reference sequence). V lost 5 bases to trimming and J lost 8 bases; unmatched junction nucleotides: 8. CDR3 amino acids: CASSSGQGPHSPLHF. The CDR3 DNA reads as TGTGCCAGCAGCTCTGGACAGGGACCTCATTCACCCCTCCACTTT.

This clone was observed a handful of times. The chain has TRBV6-2 or TRBV6-3 and TRBJ1-5; TRBD1 matches at 9 bases. The germline V gene has CDR1 MNHEY and CDR2 SVGEGT. The CDR3 is 18 residues long. J was trimmed by 2 bases and V by 4 bases; bases with no gene match: 12. In DNA form, the CDR3 reads TGTGCCAGCAGTTTGAGTGATGATAGGACAGGGGGCAATCAGCCCCAGCATTTT. Encoded protein: CASSLSDDRTGGNQPQHF.

This sequence joins TRBV5-6 and TRBJ1-6; 7 bases map to TRBD1. The germline V gene has CDR1 SGHDT and CDR2 YYEEEE. The CDR3 runs 15 residues. V shed 2 bases, J shed 7 bases, and the junction held 6 bases outside the gene matches. The CDR3 nucleotides read TGTGCCAGCAGCTTACAGGGGCTGGTGAATTCACCCCTCCACTTT. Protein: CASSLQGLVNSPLHF.

J is TRBJ2-7 and V is TRBV28, with D unresolved. Germline values: CDR1 MDHEN, CDR2 SYDVKM. The CDR3 totals 14 residues. V was shortened by 4 bases and J by 2 bases, with 12 bases between the two germline ends. CDR3 nucleotide sequence: TGTGCCAGCAGTTGGAACGGGTGGACCTACGAGCAGTACTTC. Protein: CASSWNGWTYEQYF.

The chain has TRBV27 and TRBJ2-2, with D perhaps matching TRBD1 (6 bases). V was shortened by 6 bases and J by 7 bases, with 15 bases between the two germline ends. The CDR3 consists of 14 residues. Germline values: CDR1 MNHEY, CDR2 SMNVEV (reference sequence). The CDR3 protein is CASRPGLGGGELFF. CDR3 DNA: TGTGCCAGCAGACCCGGTCTAGGGGGCGGGGAGCTGTTTTTT.

J is TRBJ2-6 and V is TRBV29-1; D may be TRBD2 (6 bases). The CDR3 extends over 13 amino acids. V lost 4 bases and J lost 2, with 6 bases in between. Germline V gene sequence: CDR1 SQVTM, CDR2 ANQGSEA. CDR3 in amino acids: CSVGGAGANVLTF. The DNA for the CDR3 is TGCAGCGTTGGGGGGGCTGGGGCCAACGTCCTGACTTTC.

For this clone: In the same sample, other DNA sequences code for this CDR3. The chain joins TRBV7-9 to TRBJ1-2; 7 bases are shared with TRBD1. Germline CDR1 and CDR2: SEHNR and FQNEAQ (reference sequence). V was pared by 1 base and J by 5 bases, with 1 base of the junction left unmatched. CDR3 size: 13 residues. CDR3 residues: CASSLEQGYGYTF. The CDR3 nucleotides read TGTGCCAGCAGCTTAGAACAGGGGTATGGCTACACCTTC.

The genes are TRBV4-3 and TRBJ1-5, with D possibly being TRBD1 (5 bases). This CDR3 is 15 amino acids long. Trimming cost V 0 bases and J 9 bases, with 15 bases left between them. Germline CDR1 reads LGHNA; CDR2 reads YSLEER. CDR3 nucleotides: TGCGCCAGCAGCCAAGATGCGGGGGTTTCATGGCCCCAGCATTTT. It codes for CASSQDAGVSWPQHF.

The V and J genes are TRBV14 and TRBJ1-1; 9 bases agree with TRBD1. V gave up 1 base and J gave up 14 bases; unmatched junction bases: 8. Per germline, CDR1 SGHDN and CDR2 FVKESK. The CDR3 loop spans 13 amino acids. The CDR3 spells CASSQAPGTGYFF. CDR3 DNA sequence: TGTGCCAGCAGCCAAGCACCCGGGACAGGGTACTTCTTT.

The chain uses TRBV5-1 and TRBJ1-2, with D uncertain. Germline V lookup: CDR1 SGHRS, CDR2 YFSETQ. Trimming shortened V by 0 bases and J by 6 bases, and 15 bases separated the two germline ends. CDR3 size: 15 residues. The CDR3 loop is CASSLASGIGDGYTF. Written as DNA, the CDR3 is TGCGCCAGCAGCTTGGCATCCGGGATCGGGGATGGCTACACCTTC.

The chain carries TRBV2 and TRBJ2-7, with D hard to call. CDR1 is SNHLY and CDR2 is FYNNEI in the germline V gene. This CDR3 comprises 10 residues. V was cut by 10 bases and J by 3 bases, with 7 bases left in between. The CDR3 region is CATSYYEQYF. CDR3 DNA: TGTGCCACTTCCTACTACGAGCAGTACTTC.